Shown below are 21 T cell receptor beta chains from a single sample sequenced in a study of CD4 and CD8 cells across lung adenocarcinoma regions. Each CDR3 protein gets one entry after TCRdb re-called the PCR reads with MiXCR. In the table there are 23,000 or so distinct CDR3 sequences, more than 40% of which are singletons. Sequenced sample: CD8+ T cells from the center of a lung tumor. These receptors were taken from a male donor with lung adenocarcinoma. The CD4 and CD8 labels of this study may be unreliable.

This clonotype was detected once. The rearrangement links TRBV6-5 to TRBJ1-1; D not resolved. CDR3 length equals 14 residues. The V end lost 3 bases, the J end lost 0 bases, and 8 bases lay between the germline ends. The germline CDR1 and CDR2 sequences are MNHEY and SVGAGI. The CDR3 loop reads CASSYRGLNTEAFF. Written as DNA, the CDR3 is TGTGCCAGCAGTTATCGAGGGCTGAACACTGAAGCTTTCTTT.

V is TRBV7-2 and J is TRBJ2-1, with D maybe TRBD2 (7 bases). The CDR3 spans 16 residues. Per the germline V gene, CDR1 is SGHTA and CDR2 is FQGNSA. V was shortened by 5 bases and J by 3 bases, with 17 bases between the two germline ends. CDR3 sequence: CASSQTRGGGYNEQFF. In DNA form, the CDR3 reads TGTGCCAGCAGCCAAACCCGGGGAGGGGGCTACAATGAGCAGTTCTTC.

The CDR3 protein is CASSANLGGGGGADTQYF. CDR3 nucleotides: TGTGCCAGCAGTGCCAATCTCGGAGGCGGGGGAGGCGCAGATACGCAGTATTTT. The chain uses TRBV6-1 and TRBJ2-3; 7 positions match TRBD2. This CDR3 has 18 residues. Germline V gene data show CDR1 as MNHNS and CDR2 as SASEGT. The V gene end was trimmed by 4 bases and the J gene end by 4 bases; junction bases not matched to a gene: 17.

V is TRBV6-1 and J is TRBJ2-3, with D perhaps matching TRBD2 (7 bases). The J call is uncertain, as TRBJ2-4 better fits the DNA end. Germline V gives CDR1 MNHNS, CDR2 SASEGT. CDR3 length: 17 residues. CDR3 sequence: CASRGGRDYTSTDIQYF. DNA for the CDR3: TGTGCCAGCAGGGGGGGCCGGGACTACACTAGCACAGATATTCAGTACTTC.

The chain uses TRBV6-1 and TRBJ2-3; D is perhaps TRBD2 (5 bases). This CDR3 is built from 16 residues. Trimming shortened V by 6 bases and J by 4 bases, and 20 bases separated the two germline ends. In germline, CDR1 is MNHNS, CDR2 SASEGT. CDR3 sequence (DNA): TGTGCCAGCAGGCTACAATCGGAGGCAATATCAGATACGCAGTATTTT. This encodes CASRLQSEAISDTQYF.

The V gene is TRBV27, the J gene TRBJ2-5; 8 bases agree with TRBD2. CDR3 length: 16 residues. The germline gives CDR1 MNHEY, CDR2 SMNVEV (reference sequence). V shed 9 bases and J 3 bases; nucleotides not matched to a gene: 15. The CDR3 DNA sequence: TGTGCCAGTGGGGTGAGCGGGGGCCGTGACAAAGAGACCCAGTACTTC. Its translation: CASGVSGGRDKETQYF.

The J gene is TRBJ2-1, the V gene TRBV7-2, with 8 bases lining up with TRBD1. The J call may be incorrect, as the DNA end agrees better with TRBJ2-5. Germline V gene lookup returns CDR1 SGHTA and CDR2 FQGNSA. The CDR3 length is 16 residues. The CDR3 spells CASSLVSTGDWETQYF. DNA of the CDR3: TGTGCCAGCAGCTTAGTATCGACAGGGGATTGGGAGACCCAGTACTTC.

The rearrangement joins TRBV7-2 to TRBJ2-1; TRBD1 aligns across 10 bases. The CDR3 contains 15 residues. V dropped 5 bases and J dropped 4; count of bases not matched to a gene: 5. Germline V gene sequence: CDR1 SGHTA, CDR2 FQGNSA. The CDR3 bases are TGTGCCAGCAGCCCCCGGACAGGGGGGTACAATGAGCAGTTCTTC. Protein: CASSPRTGGYNEQFF.

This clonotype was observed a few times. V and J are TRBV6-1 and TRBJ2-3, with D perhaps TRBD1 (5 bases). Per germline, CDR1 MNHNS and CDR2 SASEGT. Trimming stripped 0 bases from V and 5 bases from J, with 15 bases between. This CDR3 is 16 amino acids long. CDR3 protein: CASSEAGIGAEDTQYF. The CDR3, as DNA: TGTGCCAGCAGTGAAGCGGGGATAGGGGCTGAAGATACGCAGTATTTT.

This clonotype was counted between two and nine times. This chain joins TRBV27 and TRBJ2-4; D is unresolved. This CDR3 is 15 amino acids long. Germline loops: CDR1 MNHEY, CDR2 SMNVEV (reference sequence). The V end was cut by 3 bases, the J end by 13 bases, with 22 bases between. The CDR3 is CASSLGLRGTDTQYF. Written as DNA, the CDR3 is TGTGCCAGCAGTTTGGGTCTTCGAGGCACAGATACGCAGTACTTC.

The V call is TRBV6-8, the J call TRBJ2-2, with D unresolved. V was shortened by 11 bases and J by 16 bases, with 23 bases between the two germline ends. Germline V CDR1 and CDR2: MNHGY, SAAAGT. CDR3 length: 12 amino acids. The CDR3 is CAHGVSTEAQFF. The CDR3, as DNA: TGTGCCCACGGTGTGAGCACAGAGGCGCAGTTTTTT.

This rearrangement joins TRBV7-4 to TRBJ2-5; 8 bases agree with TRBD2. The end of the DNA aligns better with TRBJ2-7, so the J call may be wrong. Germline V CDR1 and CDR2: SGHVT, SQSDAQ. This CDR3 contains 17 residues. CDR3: CASSPTDCGRSSYEQYF. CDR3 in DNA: TGTGCCAGCAGTCCTACCGATTGCGGGAGGTCCAGCTACGAGCAGTACTTC.

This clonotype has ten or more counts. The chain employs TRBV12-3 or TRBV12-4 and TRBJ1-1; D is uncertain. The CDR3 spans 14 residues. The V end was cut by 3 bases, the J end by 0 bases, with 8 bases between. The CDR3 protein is CASSFPGLNTEAFF. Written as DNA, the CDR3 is TGTGCCAGCAGTTTCCCTGGATTGAACACTGAAGCTTTCTTT.

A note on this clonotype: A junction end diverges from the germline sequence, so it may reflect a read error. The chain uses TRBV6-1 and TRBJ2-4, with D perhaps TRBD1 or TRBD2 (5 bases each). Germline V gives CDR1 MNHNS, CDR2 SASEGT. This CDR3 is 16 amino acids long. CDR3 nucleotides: TGTGCGAGCAGTGAATCGGGGCCGGGAGCCAAAAACATTCAGTACTTC. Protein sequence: CASSESGPGAKNIQYF.

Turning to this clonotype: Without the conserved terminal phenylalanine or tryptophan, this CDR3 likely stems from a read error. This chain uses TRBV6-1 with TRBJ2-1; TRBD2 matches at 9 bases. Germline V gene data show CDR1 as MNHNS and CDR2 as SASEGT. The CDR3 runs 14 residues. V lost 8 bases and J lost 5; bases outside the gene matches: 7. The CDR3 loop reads CASSLAGPNNEQFC. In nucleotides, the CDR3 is TGTGCCAGCTCCCTAGCGGGACCGAACAATGAGCAGTTCTGC.

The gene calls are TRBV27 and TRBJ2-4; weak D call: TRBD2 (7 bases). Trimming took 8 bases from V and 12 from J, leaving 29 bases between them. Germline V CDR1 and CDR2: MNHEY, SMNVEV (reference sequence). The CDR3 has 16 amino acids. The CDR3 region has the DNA TGTGCCAGCGGGGGGAGGGGGGGCCGAGACCAAGACACTCAGTACTTC. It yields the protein CASGGRGGRDQDTQYF.

The CDR3 DNA sequence: TGTGCCAGCAGTGACAGGGGGCAGGGGAATGAGCAGTTCTTC. It codes for CASSDRGQGNEQFF. This chain links TRBV6-1 with TRBJ2-1; the match to TRBD1 covers 8 bases. Germline CDR1 is MNHNS and CDR2 is SASEGT. Losses at the gene ends were 3 bases for V and 7 bases for J; bases not matched to a gene: 5. This CDR3 is 14 amino acids long.

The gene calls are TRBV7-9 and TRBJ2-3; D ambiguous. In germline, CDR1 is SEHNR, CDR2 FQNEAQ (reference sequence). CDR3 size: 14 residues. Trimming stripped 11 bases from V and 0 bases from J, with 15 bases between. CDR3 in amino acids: CAGKDGTSTDTQYF. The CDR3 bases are TGTGCCGGAAAAGACGGAACTAGCACAGATACGCAGTATTTT.

The CDR3, as DNA: TGTGCCAGCAGCTTAGCGGCGGGATTCTCTGGGGCCAACGTCCTGACTTTC. Protein sequence: CASSLAAGFSGANVLTF. The chain couples TRBV7-6 to TRBJ2-6, with a possible D match to TRBD2 (6 bases). CDR1 and CDR2 (germline): SGHVS, FNYEAQ. The V gene lost 0 bases and the J gene lost 0 bases, with 9 bases spanning the gap. The CDR3 is 17 residues long.

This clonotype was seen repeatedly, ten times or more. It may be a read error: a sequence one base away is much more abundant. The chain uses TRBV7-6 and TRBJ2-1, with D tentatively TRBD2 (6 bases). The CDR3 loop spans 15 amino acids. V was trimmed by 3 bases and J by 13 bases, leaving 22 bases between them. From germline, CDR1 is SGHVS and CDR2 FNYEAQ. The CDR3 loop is CASSLVAEVQETQFF. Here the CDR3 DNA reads TGTGCCAGCAGCTTGGTAGCGGAGGTCCAAGAGACCCAGTTCTTC.

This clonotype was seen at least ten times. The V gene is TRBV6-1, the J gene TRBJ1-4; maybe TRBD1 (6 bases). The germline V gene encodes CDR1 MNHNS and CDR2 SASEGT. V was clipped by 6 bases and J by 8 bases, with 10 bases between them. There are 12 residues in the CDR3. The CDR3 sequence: CASRQGGEKLFF. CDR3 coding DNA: TGTGCCAGCAGACAGGGCGGGGAAAAACTGTTTTTT.